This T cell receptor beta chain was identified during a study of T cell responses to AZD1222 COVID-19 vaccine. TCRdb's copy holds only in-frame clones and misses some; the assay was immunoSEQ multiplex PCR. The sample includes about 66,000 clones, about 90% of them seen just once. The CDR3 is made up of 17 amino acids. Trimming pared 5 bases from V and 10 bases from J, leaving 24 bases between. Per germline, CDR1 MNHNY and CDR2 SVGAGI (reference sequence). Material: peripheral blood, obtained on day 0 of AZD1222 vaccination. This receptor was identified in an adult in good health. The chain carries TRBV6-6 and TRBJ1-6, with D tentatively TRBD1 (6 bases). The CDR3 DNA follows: TGTGCCAGCAGTCGACTAAGCCCCGGGACACACGTATCACCCCTCCACTTT. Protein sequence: CASSRLSPGTHVSPLHF.